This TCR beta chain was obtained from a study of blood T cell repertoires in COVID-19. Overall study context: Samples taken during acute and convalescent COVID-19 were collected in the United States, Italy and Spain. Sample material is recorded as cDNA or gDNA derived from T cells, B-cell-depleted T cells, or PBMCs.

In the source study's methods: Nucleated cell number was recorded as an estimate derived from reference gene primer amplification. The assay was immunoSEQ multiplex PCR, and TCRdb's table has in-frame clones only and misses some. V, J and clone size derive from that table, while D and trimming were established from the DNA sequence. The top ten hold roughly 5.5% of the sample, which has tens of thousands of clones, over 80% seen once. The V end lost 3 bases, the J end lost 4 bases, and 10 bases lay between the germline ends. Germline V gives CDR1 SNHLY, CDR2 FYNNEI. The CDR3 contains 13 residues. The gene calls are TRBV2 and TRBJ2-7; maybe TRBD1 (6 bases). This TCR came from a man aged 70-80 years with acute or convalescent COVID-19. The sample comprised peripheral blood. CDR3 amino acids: CASSERGFYEQYF. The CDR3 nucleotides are TGTGCCAGCAGTGAGAGGGGGTTTTACGAGCAGTACTTC.